This is a list of T cell receptor beta chains from one sample in a study of cytomegalovirus exposure and HLA in healthy donors. TCRdb's copy holds only in-frame clones and misses some; the assay was immunoSEQ multiplex PCR. Among 150,000 to 200,000 clones listed, roughly 80% were seen once. The specimen was PBMCs. The source of these receptors is a woman between 45 and 65 years old in good health and CMV-seronegative. CDR3s include the opening cysteine and the closing phenylalanine or tryptophan. A D gene is named only where the DNA matches it firmly. Size tells how often a clone was seen (once, few, many) or the class of an expanded clone, and some rows leave it out.

V	J	D	size	CDR3	DNA
TRBV5-4	TRBJ2-1	TRBD1	once	CASSQAGTGRNEQFF	TGTGCCAGCAGCCAGGCGGGGACAGGGCGCAATGAGCAGTTCTTC
TRBV5-5	TRBJ2-1	TRBD2	-	CASSRGLAGGLSYNEQFF	TGTGCCAGCAGCCGAGGACTAGCGGGAGGCCTCTCCTACAATGAGCAGTTCTTC
TRBV29-1	TRBJ2-1	-	-	CSAGTPTYNEQFF	TGCAGCGCTGGGACTCCGACCTACAATGAGCAGTTCTTC
TRBV28	TRBJ1-1	-	-	CASSLLQRGNTEAFF	TGTGCCAGCAGTTTGCTACAAAGGGGAAACACTGAAGCTTTCTTT
TRBV7-3	TRBJ1-5	-	-	CASSLHNRESNQPQHF	TGTGCCAGCAGCTTACATAACCGTGAGAGCAATCAGCCCCAGCATTTT
TRBV30	TRBJ2-7	TRBD1	-	CAWTSGGSDLGAYEQYF	TGTGCCTGGACCTCAGGGGGCAGTGATCTTGGTGCCTACGAGCAGTACTTC
TRBV2	TRBJ2-7	-	-	CASSEGRASYEQYF	TGTGCCAGCAGTGAGGGCAGGGCCTCCTACGAGCAGTACTTC
TRBV14	TRBJ2-7	TRBD1	-	CASRATGGANYEQYF	TGTGCCAGCAGGGCCACAGGGGGCGCGAACTACGAGCAGTACTTC
TRBV5-4	TRBJ2-7	-	-	CASSAGQSPYEQYF	TGTGCCAGCAGCGCCGGACAGTCGCCCTACGAGCAGTACTTC
TRBV9	TRBJ1-1	-	-	CASSGSGQVDAFF	TGTGCCAGCAGCGGATCGGGACAAGTAGATGCTTTCTTT
TRBV4-3	TRBJ1-2	-	-	CASSQDSGGSYGYTF	TGCGCCAGCAGCCAAGATAGTGGGGGCTCCTATGGCTACACCTTC
TRBV6-5	TRBJ2-1	-	-	CASSRAQGEQFF	TGTGCCAGCAGCCGCGCTCAGGGTGAGCAGTTCTTC
TRBV5-4	TRBJ2-7	-	once	CASSLSDPSRGWEQYF	TGTGCCAGCAGCTTGAGCGATCCTTCAAGGGGATGGGAGCAGTACTTC
TRBV19	TRBJ2-6	-	-	CASSSLGSGANVLTF	TGTGCCAGTAGTAGCCTCGGCTCTGGGGCCAACGTCCTGACTTTC
TRBV28	TRBJ1-1	-	-	CASSSPNTRAFF	TGTGCCAGCAGTTCTCCAAACACTAGAGCTTTCTTT
TRBV6-5	TRBJ1-5	-	-	CASSPKGEQPQHF	TGTGCCAGCAGTCCCAAGGGGGAGCAGCCCCAGCATTTT
TRBV13	TRBJ2-5	TRBD2	-	CASSLLFLAGNRQETQYF	TGTGCCAGCAGCCTACTCTTCCTAGCGGGAAACCGTCAAGAGACCCAGTACTTC
TRBV6-5	TRBJ2-5	TRBD2	-	CASSQAGTSWTQYF	TGTGCCAGCAGCCAAGCGGGGACCTCATGGACCCAGTACTTC
TRBV6-1	TRBJ1-2	-	-	CASSERGNYGYTF	TGTGCCAGCAGTGAACGGGGTAACTATGGCTACACCTTC
TRBV29-1	TRBJ2-3	-	few	CSVQGTDTQYF	TGCAGCGTGCAGGGCACAGATACGCAGTATTTT
TRBV18	TRBJ1-2	-	few	CASSPSGLLPNYGYTF	TGTGCCAGCTCACCGTCGGGACTGCTTCCTAACTATGGCTACACCTTC
TRBV5-4	TRBJ2-7	TRBD1	-	CASSLDATGGSEQYF	TGTGCCAGCAGCTTGGACGCCACAGGGGGTAGCGAGCAGTACTTC
TRBV7-3	TRBJ2-3	-	-	CASSPRGGYTQYF	TGTGCCAGCAGCCCAAGGGGGGGGTATACGCAGTATTTT
TRBV4-2	TRBJ1-2	TRBD1	-	CASSETRTGTNYGYTF	TGTGCCAGCAGCGAGACCCGGACAGGGACTAACTATGGCTACACCTTC
TRBV28	TRBJ1-1	-	-	CASSERQAFTEAFF	TGTGCCAGCAGCGAAAGACAGGCTTTCACTGAAGCTTTCTTT
TRBV28	TRBJ2-3	TRBD1	-	CASSRDRSTDTQYF	TGTGCCAGCAGCCGGGACAGGAGCACAGATACGCAGTATTTT
TRBV28	TRBJ2-1	-	-	CASSLLTSDSYNEQFF	TGTGCCAGCAGTTTACTCACCAGCGACTCCTACAATGAGCAGTTCTTC
TRBV2	TRBJ1-6	TRBD1	-	CASSEAKGARSPLHF	TGTGCCAGCAGTGAAGCGAAGGGGGCGCGCTCACCCCTCCACTTT
TRBV5-5	TRBJ1-1	-	-	CASSLGRTALNTEAFF	TGTGCCAGCAGCTTGGGTAGGACAGCCTTGAACACTGAAGCTTTCTTT
TRBV6-5	TRBJ1-2	-	-	CASSVRGKLSGYTF	TGTGCCAGCAGTGTGCGGGGAAAGCTGAGTGGCTACACCTTC
TRBV10-2	TRBJ2-2	TRBD1	-	CASSTGVAGELFF	TGCGCCAGCAGCACAGGGGTTGCCGGGGAGCTGTTTTTT
TRBV19	TRBJ1-2	-	-	CASSIRGADYGYTF	TGTGCCAGTAGTATAAGGGGCGCCGACTATGGCTACACCTTC
TRBV5-6	TRBJ2-5	-	once	CASSLQETQYF	TGTGCCAGCAGCCTTCAGGAGACCCAGTACTTC